This TCR beta chain is from a study of glioma-infiltrating T cells after dendritic cell vaccination. Up to about 2 ug genomic DNA was used for TCRB CDR3 amplification. Here immunoSEQ multiplex PCR was the method, and the copy in TCRdb shows in-frame clones only, minus some. The repertoire holds more than 55,000 clones, 70% to 90% seen once, with around 8.3% in the top ten. CDR3 size: 14 residues. V shed 2 bases and J shed 2 bases, with 10 bases lying between them. The V gene's germline CDR1 is SGHVS and CDR2 FQNEAQ. Noted time point: after dendritic cell vaccination, including at tumor progression/relapse. Selection required adequate fresh-frozen tumor tissue plus more than two years' survival data. Isocitrate dehydrogenase mutation was absent in all glioblastoma patients.

The V call is TRBV7-8, the J call TRBJ2-7; maybe TRBD1 (6 bases). This receptor was obtained from a human donor with glioblastoma. Here the sequenced sample was blood, taken after dendritic cell vaccination. The DNA for the CDR3 is TGTGCCAGCAGCTTATCTGGACAGACCTACGAGCAGTACTTC. Amino acids: CASSLSGQTYEQYF.